Shown below are 21 T cell receptor beta chains from a single sample sequenced in a study of immune characterization of retroperitoneal liposarcoma. TCRdb passed the PCR reads through MiXCR, listing each CDR3 protein once. This table holds about 2,100 distinct CDR3 sequences, 25% to 30% found once. The sample comprised tumor tissue. All receptors come from a female donor with retroperitoneal liposarcoma.

By sample share, this clonotype is large. This chain joins TRBV7-2 and TRBJ2-1; 8 bases are shared with TRBD2. The DNA end favors TRBJ2-7, so the J call may be wrong. Germline-derived CDR1 and CDR2 are SGHTA and FQGNSA. CDR3 length equals 14 residues. The CDR3 DNA follows: TGTGCCAGCAGCTCGCGGGGGGTCTACAATGAGCAGTACTTC. Translating gives CASSSRGVYNEQYF.

By share, this clonotype ranks as large. CDR3 in amino acids: CAAGGETQFF. Here the CDR3 DNA reads TGTGCCGCAGGGGGGGAGACCCAGTTCTTC. The rearrangement links TRBV27 to TRBJ2-1; D is possibly TRBD1 or TRBD2 (7 bases each). The germline V gene encodes CDR1 MNHEY and CDR2 SMNVEV (reference sequence). CDR3 length equals 10 residues. V shed 11 bases and J shed 13 bases, with 15 bases lying between them.

The chain carries TRBV19 and TRBJ2-1; D is unclear. The CDR3 runs 13 residues. V dropped 0 bases and J dropped 8 bases, with 8 bases sitting between them. Germline values: CDR1 LNHDA, CDR2 SQIVND (reference sequence). The CDR3: CASSIETPDEQFF. CDR3 bases: TGTGCCAGTAGTATAGAGACTCCGGATGAGCAGTTCTTC.

The rearrangement uses TRBV7-8 and TRBJ2-1; 8 nucleotides agree with TRBD1. The assigned J gene may be wrong: the sequence end matches TRBJ2-7 better. CDR1 is SGHVS and CDR2 is FQNEAQ in the germline V gene. This CDR3 spans 17 amino acids. The CDR3 coding sequence is TGTGCCAGCAGCCCCAGTGGACAGGGACCGGGTTACAATGAGCAGTACTTC. Encoded protein: CASSPSGQGPGYNEQYF.

This rearrangement joins TRBV6-1 to TRBJ2-7, with D possibly matching TRBD1 (6 bases). From germline, CDR1 is MNHNS and CDR2 SASEGT. The V end was cut by 6 bases, the J end by 2 bases, with 17 bases between. This CDR3 is 15 amino acids long. CDR3 DNA: TGTGCCAGCAGCACCAAGGGGGACGCAGCCTACGAGCAGTACTTC. This translates into CASSTKGDAAYEQYF.

This clonotype is labeled medium-sized (0.01 to 0.1%). This may stem from a read error, because a much larger clone lies one nucleotide away. The genes are TRBV6-1 and TRBJ2-1; D possibly corresponds to TRBD1 (5 bases). Germline V lookup: CDR1 MNHNS, CDR2 SASEGT. V gave up 5 bases and J gave up 10 bases, with 21 bases separating them. The CDR3 totals 15 residues. CDR3 amino acids: CASSSPRRTRYEQFF. The CDR3 region has the DNA TGTGCCAGCAGTTCCCCTCGCAGGACACGGTACGAGCAGTTCTTC.

By share, this clonotype ranks as large. V usage is TRBV7-2 and J usage is TRBJ2-3, with TRBD2 identical over 7 bases. The CDR3 covers 14 residues. Germline V gene sequence: CDR1 SGHTA, CDR2 FQGNSA. V gave up 3 bases and J gave up 2 bases; unmatched junction bases: 2. CDR3 DNA: TGTGCCAGCAGCTTCGGGGGGTCCACAGATACGCAGTATTTT. Encoded protein: CASSFGGSTDTQYF.

V gene TRBV6-1 combines with J gene TRBJ2-1; D is perhaps TRBD1 or TRBD2 (5 bases each). The germline V gene has CDR1 MNHNS and CDR2 SASEGT. CDR3 length: 16 amino acids. The ends were cut back, 1 base at V and 10 bases at J, with 20 bases in the middle. CDR3 coding DNA: TGTGCCAGCAGTGAAGAGGGGCCAGGGAGCTCCTACGAGCAGTTCTTC. Encoded protein: CASSEEGPGSSYEQFF.

By proportion, this clonotype is large. The chain recombines TRBV6-1 with TRBJ2-1, with D possibly TRBD2 on 5 matching bases. The germline V gene encodes CDR1 MNHNS and CDR2 SASEGT. The V end was cut by 10 bases, the J end by 10 bases, with 17 bases between. CDR3 length: 12 amino acids. The CDR3 reads CATSPGGYEQFF. The CDR3 DNA follows: TGTGCCACATCCCCCGGAGGCTACGAGCAGTTCTTC.

The chain recombines TRBV7-2 with TRBJ2-5, with 9 bases lining up with TRBD1. The end of the DNA is better explained by TRBJ2-1, so the J call may be wrong. The CDR3 is made up of 16 amino acids. The germline CDR1 and CDR2 sequences are SGHTA and FQGNSA. The CDR3 protein is CASSRTGVPQQETQFF. In DNA form, the CDR3 reads TGTGCCAGCAGCCGGACAGGGGTCCCCCAACAAGAGACCCAGTTCTTC.

This clonotype is categorized as large. The J gene is TRBJ2-3, the V gene TRBV6-6; possibly TRBD2 for D (5 bases). Trimming left V 2 bases short and J 14 bases short, with 20 bases between. Germline CDR1 and CDR2: MNHNY and SVGAGI (reference sequence). The CDR3 is 14 amino acids. CDR3 amino acids: CASSYVGNTGELYF. The CDR3, as DNA: TGTGCCAGCAGTTACGTCGGGAACACCGGGGAGCTGTATTTT.

This sequence joins TRBV27 and TRBJ1-1; TRBD1 might be the D (5 bases). CDR1 MNHEY and CDR2 SMNVEV come from the germline V gene (reference sequence). The CDR3 totals 14 residues. The V and J ends lost 8 bases and 3 bases respectively, with 16 bases between them. CDR3 amino acids: CASGNPGVDTEAFF. The CDR3 DNA reads TGTGCCAGCGGCAACCCGGGGGTAGACACTGAAGCTTTCTTT.

Regarding this clonotype: One junction end does not reproduce the germline sequence, and a read error may be involved. This chain joins TRBV7-2 and TRBJ2-1; 7 bases are shared with TRBD1. TRBJ2-7 explains the end of the DNA better; the J call may be wrong. The CDR3 is made up of 14 amino acids. CDR1 SGHTA and CDR2 FQGNSA come from the germline V gene. CDR3 DNA sequence: TGTGCCAGCAGCAGTAGACAGGGCTCCCACGAGCAGTACTTC. As protein: CASSSRQGSHEQYF.

This clonotype was seen a single time. This chain connects TRBV6-1 to TRBJ2-5; 10 nucleotides align to TRBD1. The CDR3 runs to 15 residues. The germline V gene has CDR1 MNHNS and CDR2 SASEGT. The J segment lost 6 bases and the V segment lost 7 bases, leaving 11 bases of the junction unmatched. The CDR3 loop reads CASTLSSTGGKTQYF. The CDR3 DNA reads as TGTGCCAGCACCCTCTCGTCGACAGGGGGCAAGACCCAGTACTTC.

This clonotype was counted between two and nine times. A junction end diverges from the germline sequence, so it may reflect a read error. V and J are TRBV6-6 and TRBJ2-1; possible D gene TRBD2, 6 bases. The V gene's germline CDR1 is MNHNY and CDR2 SVGAGI (reference sequence). There are 15 residues in the CDR3. The CDR3 region has the DNA TGTGCCAGCAGCGTCGCGGGCGGGGACCACAATGAGCAGTTCTTT. Amino acids: CASSVAGGDHNEQFF.

Within the sample, this clonotype is medium-sized (0.01 to 0.1%). The chain is built from TRBV6-6 and TRBJ2-1, with 16 bases identical to TRBD2. This CDR3 has 18 residues. The ends lost 6 bases at V and 6 bases at J; junction bases unmatched: 11. Germline CDR1 and CDR2: MNHNY and SVGAGI (reference sequence). CDR3 DNA: TGTGCCAGCAGACCCGGGACTAGCGGGAGGGCCCTCTCCAATGAGCAGTTCTTC. Its protein product is CASRPGTSGRALSNEQFF.

This clonotype is deemed large. DNA of the CDR3: TGTGCCAGCACCCAAACTGGACTAGCGGGGAAAAGTTACGAGCAGTTCTTC. The encoded protein is CASTQTGLAGKSYEQFF. This chain joins TRBV27 and TRBJ2-1, with 12 nucleotides matching TRBD2. The CDR3 is made up of 17 amino acids. Germline V gives CDR1 MNHEY, CDR2 SMNVEV (reference sequence). Losses at the gene ends were 7 bases for V and 10 bases for J; bases not matched to a gene: 17.

As concerns this clonotype: This could be a read error, since a much larger clone is one nucleotide away. The gene calls are TRBV24-1 and TRBJ2-2, with 11 bases identical to TRBD2. CDR1 is KGHDR, CDR2 SFDVKD, per germline. CDR3 length: 21 residues. The CDR3 reads CATSASSGTSGYGVNTEELFF. CDR3 bases: TGTGCCACCAGTGCCTCATCCGGGACTAGCGGATATGGAGTGAACACCGAGGAGCTGTTTTTT.

The V and J genes are TRBV5-1 and TRBJ2-3; 7 positions agree with TRBD2. V gave up 0 bases and J gave up 5 bases; unmatched junction bases: 6. Germline values: CDR1 SGHRS, CDR2 YFSETQ. The CDR3 spans 15 residues. CDR3 sequence reads: CASSLGLGGEDTQYF. CDR3 sequence (DNA): TGCGCCAGCAGCTTGGGGCTGGGAGGGGAAGATACGCAGTATTTT.

A remark on this clonotype: At one boundary the junction diverges from the germline segment, which might be a read error. This chain joins TRBV7-4 and TRBJ1-6; the D gene is possibly TRBD1 (6 bases). The CDR3 sequence is 16 residues long. Germline V lookup: CDR1 SGHVT, CDR2 SQSDAQ. CDR3 region: CASSPNGGNYYNEQYF. CDR3 in DNA: TGTGCCAGCAGCCCGAACGGGGGCAATTACTACAATGAGCAGTACTTT.

The genes are TRBV12-3 or TRBV12-4 and TRBJ2-1; the D gene is possibly TRBD2 (6 bases). The CDR3 has 14 residues. V lost 3 bases, J lost 4 bases, and 10 bases lay in between. CDR3: CASSFLAEYNEQFF. The CDR3 DNA sequence: TGTGCCAGCAGTTTTTTAGCGGAGTACAATGAGCAGTTCTTC.